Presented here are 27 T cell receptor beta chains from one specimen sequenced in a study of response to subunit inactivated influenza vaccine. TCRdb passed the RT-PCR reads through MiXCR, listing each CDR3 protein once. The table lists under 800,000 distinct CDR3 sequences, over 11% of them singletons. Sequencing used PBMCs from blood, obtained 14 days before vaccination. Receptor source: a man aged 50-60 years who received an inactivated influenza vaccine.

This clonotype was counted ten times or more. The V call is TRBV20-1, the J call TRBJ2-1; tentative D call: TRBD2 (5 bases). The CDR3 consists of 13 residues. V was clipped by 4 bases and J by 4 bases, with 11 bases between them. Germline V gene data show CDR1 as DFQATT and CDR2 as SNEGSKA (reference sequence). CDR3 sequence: CSAIRDTYNEQFF. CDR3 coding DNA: TGCAGTGCTATCCGGGATACTTACAATGAGCAGTTCTTC.

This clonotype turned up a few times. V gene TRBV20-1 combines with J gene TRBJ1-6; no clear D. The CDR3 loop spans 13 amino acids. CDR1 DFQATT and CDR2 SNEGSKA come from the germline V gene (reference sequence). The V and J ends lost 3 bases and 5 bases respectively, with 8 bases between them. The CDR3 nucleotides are TGCAGTGCTAGGTCCGAGAATAATTCACCCCTCCACTTT. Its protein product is CSARSENNSPLHF.

CDR3 DNA: TGTGCCATCTTCGTTCGTGCCTACGAGCAGTACTTC. Translating it yields CAIFVRAYEQYF. The chain employs TRBV10-3 and TRBJ2-7; D remains ambiguous. Germline CDR1 and CDR2: ENHRY and SYGVKD. With 8 bases removed from V and 2 bases from J, the gap between germline ends came to 10 bases. CDR3 size: 12 residues.

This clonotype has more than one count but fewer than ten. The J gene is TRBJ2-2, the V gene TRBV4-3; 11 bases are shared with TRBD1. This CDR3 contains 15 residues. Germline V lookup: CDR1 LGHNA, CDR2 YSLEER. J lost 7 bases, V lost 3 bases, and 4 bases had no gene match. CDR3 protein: CASSQRTGGGGELFF. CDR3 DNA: TGCGCCAGCAGCCAGAGGACAGGGGGCGGCGGGGAGCTGTTTTTT.

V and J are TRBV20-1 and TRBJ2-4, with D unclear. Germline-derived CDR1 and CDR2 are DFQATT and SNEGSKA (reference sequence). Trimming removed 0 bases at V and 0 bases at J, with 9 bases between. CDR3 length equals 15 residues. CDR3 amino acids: CSARDGSLAKNIQYF. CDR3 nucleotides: TGCAGTGCTAGAGATGGGTCGTTAGCCAAAAACATTCAGTACTTC.

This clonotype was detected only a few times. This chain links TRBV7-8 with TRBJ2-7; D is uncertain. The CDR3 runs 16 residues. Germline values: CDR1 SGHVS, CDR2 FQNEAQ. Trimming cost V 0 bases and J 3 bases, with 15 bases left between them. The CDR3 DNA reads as TGTGCCAGCAGCTTAGCGACCAGGAACTCCGGCTACGAGCAGTACTTC. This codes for CASSLATRNSGYEQYF.

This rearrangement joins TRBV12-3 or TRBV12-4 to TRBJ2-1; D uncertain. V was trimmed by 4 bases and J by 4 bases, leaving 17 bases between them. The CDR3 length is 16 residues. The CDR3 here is CASSSPPRYGYNEQFF. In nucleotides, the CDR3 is TGTGCCAGCAGTTCCCCCCCCCGGTACGGATACAATGAGCAGTTCTTC.

CDR3 sequence: CSAREGTGTRNEQFF. Written as DNA, the CDR3 is TGCAGTGCTAGAGAAGGTACAGGCACACGCAATGAGCAGTTCTTC. The V call is TRBV20-1, the J call TRBJ2-1, with D perhaps matching TRBD1 (5 bases). The germline V gene encodes CDR1 DFQATT and CDR2 SNEGSKA (reference sequence). Trimming shortened V by 0 bases and J by 6 bases, and 15 bases separated the two germline ends. The CDR3 extends over 15 amino acids.

DNA of the CDR3: TGTGCCAGCAGTGCCACACAGGGGGCAACTGAAGCTTTCTTT. Translated: CASSATQGATEAFF. V gene TRBV6-1 combines with J gene TRBJ1-1, with 9 bases aligning to TRBD1. The germline V gene encodes CDR1 MNHNS and CDR2 SASEGT. CDR3 size: 14 residues. Trimming at V came to 4 bases and at J to 5 bases, leaving 5 bases not matched to a gene.

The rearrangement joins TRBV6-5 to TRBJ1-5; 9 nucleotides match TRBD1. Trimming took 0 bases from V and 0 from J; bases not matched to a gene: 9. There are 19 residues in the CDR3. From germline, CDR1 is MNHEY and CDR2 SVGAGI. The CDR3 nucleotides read TGTGCCAGCAGTTACTCGAACAGGGGGCCCACTTATAGCAATCAGCCCCAGCATTTT. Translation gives CASSYSNRGPTYSNQPQHF.

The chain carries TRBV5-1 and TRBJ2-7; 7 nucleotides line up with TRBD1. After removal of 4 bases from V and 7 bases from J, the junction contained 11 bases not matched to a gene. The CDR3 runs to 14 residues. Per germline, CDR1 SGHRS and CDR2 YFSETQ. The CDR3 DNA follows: TGCGCCAGCAGCGCCGGGACAGAGTTTCTGGAGCAGTACTTC. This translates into CASSAGTEFLEQYF.

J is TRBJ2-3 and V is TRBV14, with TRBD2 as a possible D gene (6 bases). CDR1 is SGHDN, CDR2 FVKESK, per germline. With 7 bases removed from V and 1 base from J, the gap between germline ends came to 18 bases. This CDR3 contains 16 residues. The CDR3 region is CASTHRLVLGTDTQYF. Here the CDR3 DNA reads TGTGCCAGCACCCACCGACTAGTTCTGGGCACAGATACGCAGTATTTT.

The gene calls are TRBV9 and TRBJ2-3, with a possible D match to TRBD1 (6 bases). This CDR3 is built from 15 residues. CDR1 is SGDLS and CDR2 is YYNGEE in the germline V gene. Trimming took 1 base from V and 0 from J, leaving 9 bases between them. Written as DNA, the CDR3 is TGTGCCAGCAGCGTAACAGGGCATAGCACAGATACGCAGTATTTT. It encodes CASSVTGHSTDTQYF.

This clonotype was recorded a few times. The CDR3 sequence is CASSAGFGTEAFF. Here the CDR3 DNA reads TGTGCCAGCAGCGCCGGTTTCGGGACTGAAGCTTTCTTT. V is TRBV9 and J is TRBJ1-1; the D is unclear. CDR3 length: 13 residues. Trimming took off 3 bases at V and 5 bases at J, with 11 bases between the two ends. Germline V CDR1 and CDR2: SGDLS, YYNGEE.

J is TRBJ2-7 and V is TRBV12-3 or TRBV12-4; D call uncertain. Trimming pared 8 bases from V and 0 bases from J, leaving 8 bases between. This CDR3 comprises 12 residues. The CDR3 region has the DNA TGTGCCAGCGCTAGTTACTCCTACGAGCAGTACTTC. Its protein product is CASASYSYEQYF.

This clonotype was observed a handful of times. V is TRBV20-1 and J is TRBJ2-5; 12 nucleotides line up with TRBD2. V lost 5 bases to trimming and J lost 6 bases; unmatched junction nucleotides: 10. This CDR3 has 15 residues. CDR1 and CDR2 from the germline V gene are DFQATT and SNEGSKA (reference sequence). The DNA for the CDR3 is TGCAGTGCTTCTACACTGACTAGCGGGGGCCAGACCCAGTACTTC. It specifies CSASTLTSGGQTQYF.

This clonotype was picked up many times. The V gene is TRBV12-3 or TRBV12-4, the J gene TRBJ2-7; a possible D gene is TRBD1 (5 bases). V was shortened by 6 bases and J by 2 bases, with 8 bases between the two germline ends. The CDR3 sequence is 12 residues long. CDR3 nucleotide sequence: TGTGCCAGCAGGACAGAAGCCTACGAGCAGTACTTC. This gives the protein CASRTEAYEQYF.

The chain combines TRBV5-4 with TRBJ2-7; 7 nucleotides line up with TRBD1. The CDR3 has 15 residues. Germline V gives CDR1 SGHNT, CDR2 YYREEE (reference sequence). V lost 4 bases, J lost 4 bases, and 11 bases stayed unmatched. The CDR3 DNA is TGTGCCAGCAGCCCGGAAGGGACAGATTTTTACGAGCAGTACTTC. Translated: CASSPEGTDFYEQYF.

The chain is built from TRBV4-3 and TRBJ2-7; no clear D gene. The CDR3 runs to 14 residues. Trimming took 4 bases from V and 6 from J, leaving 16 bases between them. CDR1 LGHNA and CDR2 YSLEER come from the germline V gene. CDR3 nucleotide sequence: TGCGCCAGCAGCCGTAAGACTCAGGCTCCCGAGCAGTACTTC. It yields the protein CASSRKTQAPEQYF.

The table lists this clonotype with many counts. As DNA, the CDR3 is TGCAGTGTGACTAGCGGGGATACGCAGTATTTT. Translating it yields CSVTSGDTQYF. V gene TRBV20-1 combines with J gene TRBJ2-3; 10 bases match TRBD2. V shed 7 bases and J 6 bases; nucleotides not matched to a gene: 1. CDR3 length: 11 residues. CDR1 DFQATT and CDR2 SNEGSKA come from the germline V gene (reference sequence).

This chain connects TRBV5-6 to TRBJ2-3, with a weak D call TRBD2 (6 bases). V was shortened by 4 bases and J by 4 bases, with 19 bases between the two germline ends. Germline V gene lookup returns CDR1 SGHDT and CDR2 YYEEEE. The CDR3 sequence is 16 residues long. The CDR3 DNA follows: TGTGCCAGCAGCCCCCCGGGACTGCATGTAGCAGATACGCAGTATTTT. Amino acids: CASSPPGLHVADTQYF.

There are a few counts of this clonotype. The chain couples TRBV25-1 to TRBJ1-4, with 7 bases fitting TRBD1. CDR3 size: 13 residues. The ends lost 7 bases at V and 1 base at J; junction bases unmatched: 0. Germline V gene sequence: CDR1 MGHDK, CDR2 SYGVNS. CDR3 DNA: TGTGCCAGCAACAGGGGAACTAATGAAAAACTGTTTTTT. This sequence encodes CASNRGTNEKLFF. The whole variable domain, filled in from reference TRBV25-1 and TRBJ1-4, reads EADIYQTPRYLVIGTGKKITLECSQTMGHDKMYWYQQDPGMELHLIHYSYGVNSTEKGDLSSESTVSRIRTEHFPLTLESARPSHTSQYLCASNRGTNEKLFFGSGTQLSVL.

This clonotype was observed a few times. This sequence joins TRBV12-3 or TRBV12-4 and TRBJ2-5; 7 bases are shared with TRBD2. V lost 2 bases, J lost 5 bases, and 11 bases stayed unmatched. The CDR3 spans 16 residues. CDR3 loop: CASSLYGGRAGETQYF. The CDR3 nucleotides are TGTGCCAGCAGTTTATACGGGGGGAGGGCGGGTGAGACCCAGTACTTC.

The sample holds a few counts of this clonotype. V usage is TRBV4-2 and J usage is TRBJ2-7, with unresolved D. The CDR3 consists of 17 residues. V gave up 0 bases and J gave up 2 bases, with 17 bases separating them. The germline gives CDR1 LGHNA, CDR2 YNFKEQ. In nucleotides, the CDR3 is TGTGCCAGCAGCCAAGATAAGAACGGGCTGAAAGCCTACGAGCAGTACTTC. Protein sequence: CASSQDKNGLKAYEQYF.

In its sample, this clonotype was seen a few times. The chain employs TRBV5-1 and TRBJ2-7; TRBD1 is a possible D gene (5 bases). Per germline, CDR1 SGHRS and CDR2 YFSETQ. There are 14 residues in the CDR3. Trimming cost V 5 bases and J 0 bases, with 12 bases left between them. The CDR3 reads CASRRDSASYEQYF. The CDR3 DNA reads TGCGCCAGCAGACGCGACAGTGCCTCCTACGAGCAGTACTTC.

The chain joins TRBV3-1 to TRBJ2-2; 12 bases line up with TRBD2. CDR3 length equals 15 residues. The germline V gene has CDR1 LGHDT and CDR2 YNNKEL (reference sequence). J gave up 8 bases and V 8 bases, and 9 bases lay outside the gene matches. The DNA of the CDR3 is TGTGCCAGCTGCCTAGCGGGAGGGCCCTCTGGGGAGCTGTTTTTT. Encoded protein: CASCLAGGPSGELFF. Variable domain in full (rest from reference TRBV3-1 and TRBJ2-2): DTAVSQTPKYLVTQMGNDKSIKCEQNLGHDTMYWYKQDSKKFLKIMFSYNNKELIINETVPNRFSPKSPDKAHLNLHINSLELGDSAVYFCASCLAGGPSGELFFGEGSRLTVL.

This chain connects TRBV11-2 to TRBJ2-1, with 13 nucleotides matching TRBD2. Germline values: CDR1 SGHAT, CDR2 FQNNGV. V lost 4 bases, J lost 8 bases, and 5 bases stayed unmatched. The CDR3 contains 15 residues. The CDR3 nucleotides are TGTGCCAGCAGCTCCGGGACTAGCGGGACCTATGAGCAGTTCTTC. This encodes CASSSGTSGTYEQFF.